Included here is one T cell receptor (beta chain) sequence, with context. Its antigen remains unidentified. Naive CD8 cells, CD45RO-negative and positively selected for CCR7, excluded terminally differentiated effector memory CD45RA+ cells. Sequencing was performed with immunoSEQ multiplex PCR; in TCRdb, only in-frame clones are kept and a portion is missing. The sample carries more than 2 million clones, approximately 94% recorded once. These data are taken from a study of shared clonotypes between healthy human individuals. The CDR3 sequence is 13 residues long. Germline lookup yields CDR1 SGHAT and CDR2 FQNNGV. V was pared by 7 bases and J by 4 bases, with 13 bases between. Study-wide points: What rarefaction showed was incomplete sorted-subset sequencing despite large depth. Clonotypes shared by all four sorted-subset donors had higher generation probabilities than non-shared clonotypes. The sampled material consisted only of blood, and tissue repertoires are likely to differ. Naive subsets tended to show greater estimated richness than memory subsets.

The sequenced sample consisted of naive CD8+ T cells sorted from blood. The J gene is TRBJ2-5, the V gene TRBV11-2; tentative D call: TRBD2 (7 bases). The source is a man younger than 30 in good health. Here the CDR3 reads CASTLGGLETQYF. In nucleotides, the CDR3 is TGTGCCAGCACCCTGGGGGGGCTAGAGACCCAGTACTTC.